The 26 T cell receptor beta chains reported below all come from one sample, sequenced in a study of shared clonotypes between healthy human individuals. Sequenced by immunoSEQ multiplex PCR; TCRdb stores in-frame clones only, minus some. Here the sample spans about 2.4 million clones, under 95% being singletons. Input material: naive CD4+ T cells from PBMCs. The subset: CD45RA+ positively selected. All receptors come from a man aged 18 to 30 in good health. Some clones in this sample may be carry-over from other donors' samples.

J is TRBJ2-4 and V is TRBV7-8; 8 nucleotides align to TRBD1. Trimming removed 5 bases from V and 0 bases from J; junction bases left unmatched: 12. CDR1 and CDR2 (germline): SGHVS, FQNEAQ. The CDR3 covers 18 residues. The CDR3 DNA is TGTGCCAGCAGCCGAAGGGGGGACAGGAGTCTAGCCAAAAACATTCAGTACTTC. Translating gives CASSRRGDRSLAKNIQYF.

The chain carries TRBV6-1 and TRBJ1-2; D may be TRBD1 (5 bases). V gave up 1 base and J gave up 6 bases, with 27 bases separating them. The CDR3 contains 19 residues. CDR1 is MNHNS and CDR2 is SASEGT in the germline V gene. This CDR3 reads CASSEGPRPMRGYSNGYTF. CDR3 DNA sequence: TGTGCCAGCAGTGAAGGGCCGAGACCGATGAGGGGATATTCTAATGGCTACACCTTC.

This chain joins TRBV4-1 and TRBJ2-2; 9 bases match TRBD1. CDR1 MGHRA and CDR2 YSYEKL come from the germline V gene. The CDR3 is made up of 15 amino acids. J gave up 7 bases and V 4 bases, and 7 bases lay outside the gene matches. The DNA for the CDR3 is TGCGCCAGCAGCCCGACGGGACAGGGCGTCGGGGAGCTGTTTTTT. This translates into CASSPTGQGVGELFF.

The chain couples TRBV28 to TRBJ1-2; D remains unclear. V was trimmed by 7 bases and J by 4 bases, leaving 16 bases between them. CDR1 is MDHEN, CDR2 SYDVKM, per germline. This CDR3 is built from 14 residues. The CDR3 DNA is TGTGCCAGCACTCCCCCGAGGACTTCCTATGGCTACACCTTC. Protein product: CASTPPRTSYGYTF.

This clone has only one observation. V and J are TRBV23-1 and TRBJ2-2, with D maybe TRBD2 (6 bases). TRBV23-1 has ORF status, its function being uncertain. The V gene lost 0 bases and the J gene lost 1 base, with 18 bases spanning the gap. CDR3 size: 19 residues. The CDR3 is CASSQSERAAAENTGELFF. The CDR3 nucleotides are TGCGCCAGCAGTCAATCGGAGCGGGCGGCAGCTGAGAACACCGGGGAGCTGTTTTTT.

The V and J genes are TRBV5-1 and TRBJ2-7, with D hard to call. This CDR3 region has 12 residues. Germline CDR1 is SGHRS and CDR2 is YFSETQ. V lost 2 bases and J lost 9, with 12 bases in between. The CDR3 sequence is CASSFLSGLQYF. The DNA for the CDR3 is TGCGCCAGCAGCTTTTTGTCGGGCCTGCAGTACTTC. The variable domain in full, completed from reference TRBV5-1 and TRBJ2-7, reads KAGVTQTPRYLIKTRGQQVTLSCSPISGHRSVSWYQQTPGQGLQFLFEYFSETQRNKGNFPGRFSGRQFSNSRSEMNVSTLELGDSALYLCASSFLSGLQYFGPGTRLTVT.

The sample holds one count of this clone. This sequence joins TRBV5-1 and TRBJ1-2; possible D gene TRBD1, 5 bases. CDR1 is SGHRS and CDR2 is YFSETQ in the germline V gene. Trimming cost V 4 bases and J 6 bases, with 13 bases left between them. The CDR3 is 13 residues long. The CDR3 DNA follows: TGCGCCAGCAGCCCTGCCCCGGGGGATGGCTACACCTTC. The encoded protein is CASSPAPGDGYTF.

This chain links TRBV28 with TRBJ1-1; no clear D gene. V was trimmed by 7 bases and J by 4 bases, leaving 19 bases between them. Germline V lookup: CDR1 MDHEN, CDR2 SYDVKM. CDR3 length equals 15 residues. Here the CDR3 DNA reads TGTGCCAGCACCCCATCCGGACGAAGTGGCACTGAAGCTTTCTTT. Protein: CASTPSGRSGTEAFF. Complete variable domain (other parts from reference TRBV28 and TRBJ1-1): DVKVTQSSRYLVKRTGEKVFLECVQDMDHENMFWYRQDPGLGLRLIYFSYDVKMKEKGDIPEGYSVSREKKERFSLILESASTNQTSMYLCASTPSGRSGTEAFFGQGTRLTVV.

This chain uses TRBV6-1 with TRBJ1-4; the match to TRBD1 covers 7 bases. CDR3 length equals 14 residues. J was trimmed by 13 bases and V by 7 bases; bases with no gene match: 15. The germline V gene encodes CDR1 MNHNS and CDR2 SASEGT. The CDR3, as DNA: TGTGCCAGCACCAGGGACAGCCGAGTTGGGGGACTGTTTTTT. Translating it yields CASTRDSRVGGLFF.

For this clone: Different DNA sequences within this sample yield the same CDR3. The chain employs TRBV5-1 and TRBJ2-7, with D perhaps TRBD1 (6 bases). Per germline, CDR1 SGHRS and CDR2 YFSETQ. Trimming stripped 2 bases from V and 3 bases from J, with 6 bases between. The CDR3 spans 12 residues. The CDR3 DNA follows: TGCGCCAGCAGCTTAGGGGGCTACGAGCAGTACTTC. The encoded protein is CASSLGGYEQYF.

The chain has TRBV29-1 and TRBJ2-7; 10 positions agree with TRBD1. Germline V CDR1 and CDR2: SQVTM, ANQGSEA. Unmatched junction bases numbered 6, after V lost 3 bases and J lost 4 bases. The CDR3 runs 14 residues. The CDR3 region is CSVELGTGDYEQYF. The CDR3 DNA sequence: TGCAGCGTTGAGTTAGGGACAGGGGATTACGAGCAGTACTTC.

The chain couples TRBV7-2 to TRBJ1-4, with D unresolved. The germline V gene encodes CDR1 SGHTA and CDR2 FQGNSA. The CDR3 spans 12 residues. The V end lost 3 bases, the J end lost 14 bases, and 13 bases lay between the germline ends. The CDR3 region is CASSLSPARLFF. The CDR3 DNA sequence: TGTGCCAGCAGCTTGTCCCCGGCCAGGCTGTTTTTT.

The rearrangement joins TRBV6-1 to TRBJ2-1; D remains ambiguous. Between the trimmed V and J ends, which lost 8 bases and 8 bases, there was a span of 22 bases. The CDR3 covers 15 residues. Germline V gene data show CDR1 as MNHNS and CDR2 as SASEGT. CDR3 nucleotide sequence: TGTGCCAGCTGTTCTCGGGTGACCTTGGACGATGAGCAGTTCTTC. It yields the protein CASCSRVTLDDEQFF.

The chain's CDR3 is CASRPGQGVEQYF. In DNA form, the CDR3 reads TGTGCCAGCAGGCCGGGACAGGGCGTCGAGCAGTACTTC. The chain employs TRBV7-2 and TRBJ2-7; 9 bases match TRBD1. With V trimmed by 6 bases and J by 6 bases, 6 bases remained unmatched. The germline gives CDR1 SGHTA, CDR2 FQGNSA. The CDR3 loop spans 13 amino acids.

This chain links TRBV30 with TRBJ1-2, with D unresolved. Germline loops: CDR1 GTSNPN, CDR2 SVGIG (reference sequence). The CDR3 totals 10 residues. V shed 7 bases and J shed 2 bases, with 5 bases lying between them. The CDR3: CALENYGYTF. The CDR3, as DNA: TGTGCCTTGGAAAACTATGGCTACACCTTC.

The rearrangement joins TRBV7-2 to TRBJ1-3, with a tentative D call TRBD1 (5 bases). The V and J ends lost 5 bases and 3 bases respectively, with 14 bases between them. The germline gives CDR1 SGHTA, CDR2 FQGNSA. The CDR3 has 15 residues. CDR3 protein: CASSLRGGNGNTIYF. CDR3 DNA sequence: TGTGCCAGCAGCCTGCGGGGCGGTAATGGAAACACCATATATTTT.

The chain is built from TRBV6-5 and TRBJ2-3, with unresolved D. Germline V lookup: CDR1 MNHEY, CDR2 SVGAGI. The CDR3 is 13 amino acids. Trimming shortened V by 7 bases and J by 2 bases, and 10 bases separated the two germline ends. The CDR3 region has the DNA TGTGCCAGCAAGGCGATATCCACAGATACGCAGTATTTT. This encodes CASKAISTDTQYF.

The rearrangement links TRBV28 to TRBJ1-5, with D possibly matching TRBD1 (5 bases). Germline CDR1 and CDR2: MDHEN and SYDVKM. Trimming cost V 5 bases and J 0 bases, with 14 bases left between them. This CDR3 region has 16 residues. The CDR3 sequence is CASSALGGASNQPQHF. CDR3 coding DNA: TGTGCCAGCAGTGCCCTGGGAGGGGCTAGCAATCAGCCCCAGCATTTT.

This sequence joins TRBV18 and TRBJ2-3; D perhaps matches TRBD1 (5 bases). Germline CDR1 and CDR2: KGHSH and LQKENI. V dropped 8 bases and J dropped 0 bases, with 12 bases sitting between them. The CDR3 is 14 amino acids. CDR3 bases: TGTGCCAGCCGTAAACCAGGGAGCACAGATACGCAGTATTTT. Translation gives CASRKPGSTDTQYF. Based on the CDR3 plus reference TRBV18 and TRBJ2-3, the full variable domain is NAGVMQNPRHLVRRRGQEARLRCSPMKGHSHVYWYRQLPEEGLKFMVYLQKENIIDESGMPKERFSAEFPKEGPSILRIQQVVRGDSAAYFCASRKPGSTDTQYFGPGTRLTVL.

V gene TRBV5-1 combines with J gene TRBJ1-1; 9 positions agree with TRBD1. With V trimmed by 4 bases and J by 3 bases, 7 bases remained unmatched. Germline V gene sequence: CDR1 SGHRS, CDR2 YFSETQ. The CDR3 is 15 amino acids. In DNA form, the CDR3 reads TGCGCCAGCAGCAACCGGGACAGGGAGGACACTGAAGCTTTCTTT. It translates to CASSNRDREDTEAFF.

Comment on this clone: Other DNA sequences in this specimen translate into the identical CDR3. The V call is TRBV18, the J call TRBJ2-7; D is undetermined. Germline CDR1 is KGHSH and CDR2 is LQKENI. This CDR3 is built from 13 residues. V lost 3 bases and J lost 1, with 7 bases in between. The CDR3 DNA reads TGTGCCAGCTCACCTCCCGGTTCCTACGAGCAGTACTTC. This gives the protein CASSPPGSYEQYF.

The chain employs TRBV11-2 and TRBJ1-2; 9 bases match TRBD1. The ends lost 5 bases at V and 3 bases at J; junction bases unmatched: 4. Germline V gene data show CDR1 as SGHAT and CDR2 as FQNNGV. The CDR3 spans 14 residues. The CDR3 bases are TGTGCCAGCAGCCCAGGGACAGGGCACTATGGCTACACCTTC. This sequence encodes CASSPGTGHYGYTF.

The rearrangement joins TRBV7-3 to TRBJ2-5; 7 nucleotides agree with TRBD2. This CDR3 comprises 15 residues. J was trimmed by 5 bases and V by 6 bases; bases with no gene match: 12. Germline V gene data show CDR1 as SGHTA and CDR2 as FQGTGA. This CDR3 is CASSSRGGVRETQYF. The CDR3, as DNA: TGTGCCAGCAGTTCCCGCGGGGGAGTTAGGGAGACCCAGTACTTC.

This clone was detected once. The chain recombines TRBV6-5 with TRBJ2-7, with D possibly being TRBD1 or TRBD2 (5 bases each). The CDR3 is 16 amino acids. Trimming left V 0 bases short and J 0 bases short, with 12 bases between. Germline loops: CDR1 MNHEY, CDR2 SVGAGI. This chain's CDR3 is CASSYSGAGSSYEQYF. The CDR3 DNA follows: TGTGCCAGCAGTTACTCTGGGGCAGGGAGCTCCTACGAGCAGTACTTC.

The chain recombines TRBV28 with TRBJ1-5; no firm D call. CDR1 MDHEN and CDR2 SYDVKM come from the germline V gene. The V and J ends lost 8 bases and 4 bases respectively, with 12 bases between them. The CDR3 is 13 amino acids. DNA for the CDR3: TGTGCCAGCCGCGGCAGCCGAAATCAGCCCCAGCATTTT. It codes for CASRGSRNQPQHF.

This chain connects TRBV11-3 to TRBJ1-1, with D hard to call. The V end was cut by 2 bases, the J end by 8 bases, with 12 bases between. Germline assignment: CDR1 SGHNT and CDR2 YENEEA. The CDR3 length is 13 residues. The CDR3 here is CASSLSRAAEAFF. The CDR3 DNA is TGTGCCAGCAGCTTAAGTCGGGCAGCCGAAGCTTTCTTT.